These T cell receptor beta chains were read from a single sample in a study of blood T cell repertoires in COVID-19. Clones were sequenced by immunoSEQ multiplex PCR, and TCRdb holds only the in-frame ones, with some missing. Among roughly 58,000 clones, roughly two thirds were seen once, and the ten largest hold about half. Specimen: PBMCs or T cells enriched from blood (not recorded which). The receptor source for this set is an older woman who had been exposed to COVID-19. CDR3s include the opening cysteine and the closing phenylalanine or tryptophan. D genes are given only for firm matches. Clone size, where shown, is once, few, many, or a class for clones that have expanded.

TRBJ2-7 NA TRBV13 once TGTGCCACCTCTCGGCGGAACTCCTACGAGCAGTACTTC CATSRRNSYEQYF
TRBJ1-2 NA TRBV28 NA TGTGCCAGCAGTTCCCCCGGGGGGTGGCGGACTAACTATGGCTACACCTTC CASSSPGGWRTNYGYTF
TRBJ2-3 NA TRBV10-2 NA TGCGCCAGCAGTGAGCCAGGGACTGTCACAGATACGCAGTATTTT CASSEPGTVTDTQYF
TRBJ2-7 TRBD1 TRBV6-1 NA TGTGCCAGCAGAGGGACAGACGGCCACGAGCAGTACTTC CASRGTDGHEQYF
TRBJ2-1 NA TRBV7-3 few TGTGCCAGCAGCTTAAACGGCGGGCACCCGGACTCCTACAATGAGCAGTTCTTC CASSLNGGHPDSYNEQFF
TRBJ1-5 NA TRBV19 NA TGTGCCAGTACCCCGCGGGCGGGGGGTGTGCGGCAGCCCCAGCATTTT CASTPRAGGVRQPQHF
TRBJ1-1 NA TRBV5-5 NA TGTGCCAGCAGCTTGGAGCGGAACACTGAAGCTTTCTTT CASSLERNTEAFF
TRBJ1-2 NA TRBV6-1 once TGTGCCAGCAGTGAATCGGGGTTCTATGGCTACACCTTC CASSESGFYGYTF
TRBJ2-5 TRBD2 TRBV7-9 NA TGTGCCAGCAGCTCGGGACTAGCGGGAGGTACAAGGACCCAGTACTTC CASSSGLAGGTRTQYF
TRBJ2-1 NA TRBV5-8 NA TGTGCCAGCAGCTTGGTCTCCGGCGGAAGCTCCTACAATGAGCAGTTCTTC CASSLVSGGSSYNEQFF
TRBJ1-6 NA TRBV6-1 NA TGTGCCAGCAGTGATGGGGAGGGGAGTTCACCCCTCCACTTT CASSDGEGSSPLHF
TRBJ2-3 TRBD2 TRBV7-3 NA TGTGCCAGCAGCTTAACCGGGGGGGCAGATACGCAGTATTTT CASSLTGGADTQYF
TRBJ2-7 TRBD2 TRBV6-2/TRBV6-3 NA TGTGCCAGCAGTTCTCCGGGACTAGCGGGAGCCTTAAACGAGCAGTACTTC CASSSPGLAGALNEQYF
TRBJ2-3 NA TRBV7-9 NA TGTGCCAGCAGCCCAGTAGCCAATATTAATACGCAGTATTTT CASSPVANINTQYF
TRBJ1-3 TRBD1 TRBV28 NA TGTGCCGTAGACCCTAAACAGGGGTTT CAVDPKQGF
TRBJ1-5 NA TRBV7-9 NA TGTGCCAGCAGCTTAGGGCAGGGGAATCAGCCCCAGCATTTT CASSLGQGNQPQHF
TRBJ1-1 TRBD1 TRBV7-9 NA TGTGCCAGCAGCTTAGCTAGAGGGACAGCCAACACTGAAGCTTTCTTT CASSLARGTANTEAFF
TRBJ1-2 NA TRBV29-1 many TGCAGCGTGGACAGCAATGGCCTCTATGGCTACACCTTC CSVDSNGLYGYTF
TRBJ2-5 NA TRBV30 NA TGTGCCTGGAGTCAGTCGGGGGAGACCCAGTACTTC CAWSQSGETQYF
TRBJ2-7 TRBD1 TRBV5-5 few TGTGCCAGCAGCTTAAACAGGGGTTACGAGCAGTACTTC CASSLNRGYEQYF
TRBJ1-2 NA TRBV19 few TGTGCCAGTAGTATTAGGGAGGACGGCTACACCTTC CASSIREDGYTF
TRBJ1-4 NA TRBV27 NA TGTGCCAGCAGCGAGGTGCCCTATGAAAAACTGTTTTTT CASSEVPYEKLFF
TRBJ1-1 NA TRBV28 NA TGTGCCAGCAGTAGCTACAGGTCCACTGAAGCTTTCTTT CASSSYRSTEAFF
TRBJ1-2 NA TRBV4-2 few TGTGCCAGCAGCGCCGGGGGGTATGGCTACACCTTC CASSAGGYGYTF
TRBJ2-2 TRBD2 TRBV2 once TGTGCCAGCAGTGACCGGACTAGCCCCGGGGAGCTGTTTTTT CASSDRTSPGELFF
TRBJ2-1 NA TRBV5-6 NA TGTGCCAGCAGCTTGGTCAGGGATGAGCAGTTCTTC CASSLVRDEQFF
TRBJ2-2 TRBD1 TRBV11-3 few TGTGCCAGCAGCCCCGGACAGGGAGACACCGGGGAGCTGTTTTTT CASSPGQGDTGELFF
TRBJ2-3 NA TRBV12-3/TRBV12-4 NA TGTGCCAGCGGAGACAGGAACACAGATACGCAGTATTTT CASGDRNTDTQYF
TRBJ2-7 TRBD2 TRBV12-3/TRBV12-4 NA TGTGCCAGCAGTTTGGGGAGGGCGGTTGAGCAGTACTTC CASSLGRAVEQYF
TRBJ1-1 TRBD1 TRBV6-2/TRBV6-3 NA TGTGCCAGCAGTTACGGCAGGGGGCGCAGGGTTGAAGCTTTCTTT CASSYGRGRRVEAFF
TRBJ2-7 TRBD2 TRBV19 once TGTGCCAGTAGTACCCGGGCCGCGGGGGGTTACGAGCAGTACTTC CASSTRAAGGYEQYF
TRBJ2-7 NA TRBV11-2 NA TGTGCCAGCAGCTCGACGGGGAACCCCTACGAGCAGTACTTC CASSSTGNPYEQYF
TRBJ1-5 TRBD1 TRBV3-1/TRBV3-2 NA TGTGCCAGCAGCCAAGAGGACAGGGGGGGCCATAGCAATCAGCCCCAGCATTTT CASSQEDRGGHSNQPQHF
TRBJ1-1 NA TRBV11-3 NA TGTGCCAGCAGCTTGGGCAGGAACACTGAAGCTTTCTTT CASSLGRNTEAFF
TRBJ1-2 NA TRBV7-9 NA TGTGCCAGCAGCTTAGCCAGGTCCGACTATGGCTACACCTTC CASSLARSDYGYTF
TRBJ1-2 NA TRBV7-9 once TGTGCCAGCAGCCCCGGGGGGGGAGCTAACTATGGCTACACCTTC CASSPGGGANYGYTF
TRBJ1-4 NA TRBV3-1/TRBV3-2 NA TGTGCCAGCGGACAGCCTAATGAAAAACTGTTTTTT CASGQPNEKLFF
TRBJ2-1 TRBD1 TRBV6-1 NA TGTGCCAGCAGTGAACCGGGACAGGGAAGCAATGAGCAGTTCTTC CASSEPGQGSNEQFF
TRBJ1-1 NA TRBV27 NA TGTGCCAGCAGTTTAGTCGCCCGGGGAGACACTGAAGCTTTCTTT CASSLVARGDTEAFF
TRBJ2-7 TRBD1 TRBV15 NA TGTGCCACCAGCAGGGGAGGACAGGGGGCTATCTACGAGCAGTACTTC CATSRGGQGAIYEQYF